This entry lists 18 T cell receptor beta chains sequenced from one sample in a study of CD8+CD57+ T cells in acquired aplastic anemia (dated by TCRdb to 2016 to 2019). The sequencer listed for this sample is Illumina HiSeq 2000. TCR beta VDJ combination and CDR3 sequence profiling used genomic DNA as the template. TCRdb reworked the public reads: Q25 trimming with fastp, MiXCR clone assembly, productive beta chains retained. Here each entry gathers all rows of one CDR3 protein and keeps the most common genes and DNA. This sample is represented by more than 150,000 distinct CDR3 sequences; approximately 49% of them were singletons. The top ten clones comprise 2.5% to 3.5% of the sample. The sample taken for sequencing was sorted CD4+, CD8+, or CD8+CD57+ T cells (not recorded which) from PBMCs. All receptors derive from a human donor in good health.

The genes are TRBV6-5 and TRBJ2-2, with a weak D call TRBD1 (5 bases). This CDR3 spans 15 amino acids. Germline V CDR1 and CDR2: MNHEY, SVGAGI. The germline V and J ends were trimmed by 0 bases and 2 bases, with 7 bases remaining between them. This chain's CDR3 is CASSYSQGNTGELFF. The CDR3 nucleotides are TGTGCCAGCAGTTACTCTCAGGGAAACACCGGGGAGCTGTTTTTT.

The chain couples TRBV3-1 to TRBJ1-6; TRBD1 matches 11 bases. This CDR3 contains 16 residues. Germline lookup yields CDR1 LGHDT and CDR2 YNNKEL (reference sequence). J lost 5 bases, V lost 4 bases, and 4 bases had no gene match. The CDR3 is CASSPRTGGNNSPLHF. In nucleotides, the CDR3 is TGTGCCAGCAGCCCCAGGACAGGGGGCAATAATTCACCCCTCCACTTT.

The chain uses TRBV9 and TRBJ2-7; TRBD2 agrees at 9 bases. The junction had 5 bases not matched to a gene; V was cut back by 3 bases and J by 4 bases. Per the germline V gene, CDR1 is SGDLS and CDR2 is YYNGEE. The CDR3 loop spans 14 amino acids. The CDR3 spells CASSALAGAYEQYF. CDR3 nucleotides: TGTGCCAGCAGCGCATTAGCGGGGGCTTACGAGCAGTACTTC.

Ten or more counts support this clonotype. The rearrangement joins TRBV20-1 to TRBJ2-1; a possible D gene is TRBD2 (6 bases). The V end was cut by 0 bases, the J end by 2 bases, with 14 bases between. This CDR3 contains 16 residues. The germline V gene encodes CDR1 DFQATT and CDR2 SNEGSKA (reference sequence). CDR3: CSAREGAGPPYNEQFF. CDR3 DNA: TGCAGTGCTAGAGAGGGAGCGGGTCCCCCCTACAATGAGCAGTTCTTC.

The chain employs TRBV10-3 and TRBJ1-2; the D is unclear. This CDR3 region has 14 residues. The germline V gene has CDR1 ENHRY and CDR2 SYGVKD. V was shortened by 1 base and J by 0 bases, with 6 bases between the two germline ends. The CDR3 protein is CAISEYSPNYGYTF. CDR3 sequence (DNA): TGTGCCATCAGTGAGTACAGCCCTAACTATGGCTACACCTTC.

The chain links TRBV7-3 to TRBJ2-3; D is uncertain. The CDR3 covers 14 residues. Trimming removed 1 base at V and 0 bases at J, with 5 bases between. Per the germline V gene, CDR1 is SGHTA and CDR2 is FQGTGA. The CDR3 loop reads CASSLSHSTDTQYF. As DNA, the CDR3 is TGTGCCAGCAGCTTAAGTCACAGCACAGATACGCAGTATTTT.

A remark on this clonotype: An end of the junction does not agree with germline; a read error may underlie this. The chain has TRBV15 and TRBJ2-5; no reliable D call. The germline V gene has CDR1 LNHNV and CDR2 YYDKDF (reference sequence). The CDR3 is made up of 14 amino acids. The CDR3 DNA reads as TGTGCCACCAGCAGAGGTTCATACCAAGAGACCCAATACTTC. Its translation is CATSRGSYQETQYF. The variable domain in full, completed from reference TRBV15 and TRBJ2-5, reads DAMVIQNPRYQVTQFGKPVTLSCSQTLNHNVMYWYQQKSSQAPKLLFHYYDKDFNNEADTPDNFQSRRPNTSFCFLDIRSPGLGDTAMYLCATSRGSYQETQYFGPGTRLLVL.

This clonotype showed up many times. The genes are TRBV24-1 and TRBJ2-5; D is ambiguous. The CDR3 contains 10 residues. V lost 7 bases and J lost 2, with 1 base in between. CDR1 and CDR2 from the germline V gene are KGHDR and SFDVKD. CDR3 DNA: TGTGCCACCAGACAAGAGACCCAGTACTTC. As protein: CATRQETQYF.

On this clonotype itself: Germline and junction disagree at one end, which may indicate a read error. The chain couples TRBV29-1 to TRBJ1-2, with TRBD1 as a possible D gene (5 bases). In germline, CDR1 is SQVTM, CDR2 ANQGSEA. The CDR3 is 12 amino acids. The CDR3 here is CSVEGDNYGYTF. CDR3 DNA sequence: TGCAGCGTCGAAGGGGATAACTATGGCTACACCTTC.

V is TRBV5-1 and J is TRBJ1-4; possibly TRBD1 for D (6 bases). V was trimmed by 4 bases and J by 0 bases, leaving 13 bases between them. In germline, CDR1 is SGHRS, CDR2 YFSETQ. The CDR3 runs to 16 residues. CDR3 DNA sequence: TGCGCCAGCAGCCCCGGACAGAGGGCAACTAATGAAAAACTGTTTTTT. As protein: CASSPGQRATNEKLFF.

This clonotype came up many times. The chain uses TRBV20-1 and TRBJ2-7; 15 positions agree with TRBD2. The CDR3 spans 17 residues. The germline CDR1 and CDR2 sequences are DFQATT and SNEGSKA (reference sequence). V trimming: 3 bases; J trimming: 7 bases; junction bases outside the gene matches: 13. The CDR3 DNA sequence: TGCAGTGCTAGGAACCCAGGACTAGCGGGAGGGCCTCTGGAGCAGTACTTC. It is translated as CSARNPGLAGGPLEQYF.

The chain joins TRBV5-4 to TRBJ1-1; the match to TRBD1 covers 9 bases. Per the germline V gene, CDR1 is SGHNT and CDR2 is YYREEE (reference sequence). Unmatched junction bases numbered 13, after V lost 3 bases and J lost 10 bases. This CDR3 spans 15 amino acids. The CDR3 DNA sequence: TGTGCCAGCAGCTCGGGCGCGGACAGGGGTCGGGCAGCTTTCTTT. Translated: CASSSGADRGRAAFF. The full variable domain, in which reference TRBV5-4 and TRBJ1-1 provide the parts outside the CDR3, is ETGVTQSPTHLIKTRGQQVTLRCSSQSGHNTVSWYQQALGQGPQFIFQYYREEENGRGNFPPRFSGLQFPNYSSELNVNALELDDSALYLCASSSGADRGRAAFFGQGTRLTVV.

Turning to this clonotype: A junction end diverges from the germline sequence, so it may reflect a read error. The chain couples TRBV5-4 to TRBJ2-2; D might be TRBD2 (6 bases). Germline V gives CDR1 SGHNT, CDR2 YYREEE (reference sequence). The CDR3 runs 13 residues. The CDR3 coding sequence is TGTGCCAGCAGCAGACAGAACACCGGGGGGCTGTTTTTT. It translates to CASSRQNTGGLFF.

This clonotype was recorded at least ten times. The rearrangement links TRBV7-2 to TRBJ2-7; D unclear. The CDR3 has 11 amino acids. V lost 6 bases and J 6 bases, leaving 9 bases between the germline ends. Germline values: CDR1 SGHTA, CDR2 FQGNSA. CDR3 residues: CASSRTGEQYF. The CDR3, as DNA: TGTGCCAGCAGTCGCACGGGCGAGCAGTACTTC.

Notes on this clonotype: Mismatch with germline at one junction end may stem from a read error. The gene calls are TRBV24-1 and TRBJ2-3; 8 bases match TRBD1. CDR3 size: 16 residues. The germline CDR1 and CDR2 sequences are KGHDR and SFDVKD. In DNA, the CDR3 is TGTGCCACCAGTGATTTGCAGGGGGCTCACACAGATACGCAGTACTTT. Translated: CATSDLQGAHTDTQYF.

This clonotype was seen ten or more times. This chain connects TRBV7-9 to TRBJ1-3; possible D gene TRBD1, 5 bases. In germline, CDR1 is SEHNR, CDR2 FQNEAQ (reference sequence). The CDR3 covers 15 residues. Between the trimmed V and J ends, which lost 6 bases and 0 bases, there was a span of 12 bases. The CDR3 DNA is TGTGCCAGCAGACCGACAGTTAGCTCTGGAAACACCATATATTTT. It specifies CASRPTVSSGNTIYF.

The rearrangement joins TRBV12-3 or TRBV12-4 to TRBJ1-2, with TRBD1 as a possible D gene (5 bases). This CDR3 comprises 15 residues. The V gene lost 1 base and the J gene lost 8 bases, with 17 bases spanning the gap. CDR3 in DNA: TGTGCCAGCAGTTTAGGAGGGGACCTGCCGGGGGGCTACACCTTC. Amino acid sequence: CASSLGGDLPGGYTF.

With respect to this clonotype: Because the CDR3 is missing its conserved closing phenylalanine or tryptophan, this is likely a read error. The CDR3 coding sequence is TGTGCCACCAGTGACAGACAGGGGACGTTCCAAGAGACCCAGTACCTC. Translating it yields CATSDRQGTFQETQYL. The chain uses TRBV24-1 and TRBJ2-5; 8 bases are a match to TRBD1. The CDR3 contains 16 residues. The germline V gene encodes CDR1 KGHDR and CDR2 SFDVKD. V gave up 4 bases and J gave up 1 base; unmatched junction bases: 7.